These 3 T cell receptor beta chains were all obtained from the same sample, sequenced in a study of T cells in Graves' hyperthyroidism and ophthalmopathy. Amplification of TCR beta CDR3 regions used RNA as the template. Researchers ran a first-round RT-PCR on the TCR CDR3 using the HTBI primer set. MiXCR, applied by TCRdb to the multiplex PCR reads, yields one record per CDR3 protein. Seen here are approximately 500,000 distinct CDR3 sequences, approximately 44% observed once, and the top ten hold roughly 7.7%. The sequenced sample consisted of peripheral blood or thyroid tissue (not recorded which). The receptors here all came from a young woman with Graves' hyperthyroidism.

CDR3 coding DNA: TGTGCCAGCAGTTACGTCTCAGCTTATAGCAATCAGCCCCAGCATTTT. Translating it yields CASSYVSAYSNQPQHF. The rearrangement uses TRBV6-6 and TRBJ1-5; the D is unclear. This CDR3 has 16 amino acids. CDR1 MNHNY and CDR2 SVGAGI come from the germline V gene (reference sequence). V lost 2 bases to trimming and J lost 0 bases, with 11 bases between them.

The V call is TRBV7-1, the J call TRBJ2-2, with D possibly being TRBD2 (6 bases). TRBV7-1 is designated an ORF whose function remains uncertain. V lost 3 bases, J lost 4 bases, and 18 bases lay in between. CDR3 length: 17 amino acids. The CDR3 region is CASSSNLKGLFTGELFF. The CDR3 nucleotides read TGTGCCAGCAGCTCCAATTTAAAGGGACTTTTCACCGGGGAGCTGTTTTTT.

This clonotype was observed many times. The V call is TRBV12-5, the J call TRBJ2-2, with 11 bases aligning to TRBD2. This CDR3 region has 16 residues. Germline-derived CDR1 and CDR2 are LGHNT and FRNRAP. After removal of 6 bases from V and 1 base from J, the junction contained 4 bases not matched to a gene. CDR3 DNA: TGTGCTAGTGGCCCTGGGACTAGCGGGAACACCGGGGAGCTGTTTTTT. This translates into CASGPGTSGNTGELFF.